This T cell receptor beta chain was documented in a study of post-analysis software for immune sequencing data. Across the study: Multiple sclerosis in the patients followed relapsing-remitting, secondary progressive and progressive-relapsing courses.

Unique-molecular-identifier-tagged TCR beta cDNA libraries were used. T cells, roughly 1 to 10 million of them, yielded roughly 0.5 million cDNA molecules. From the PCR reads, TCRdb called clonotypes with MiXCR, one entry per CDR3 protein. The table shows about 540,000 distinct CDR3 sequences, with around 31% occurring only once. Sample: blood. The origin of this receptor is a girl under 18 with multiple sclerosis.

In DNA, the CDR3 is TGCGCCAGCAGCCGCGGGGCGGGACAGCGTGCTAATGAAAAACTGTTTTTT. Its protein is CASSRGAGQRANEKLFF. This rearrangement joins TRBV5-1 to TRBJ1-4; 7 bases line up with TRBD1. The CDR3 covers 17 residues. Germline V CDR1 and CDR2: SGHRS, YFSETQ. V trimming: 4 bases; J trimming: 3 bases; junction bases outside the gene matches: 12.